The 19 T cell receptor beta chains below all came from one sample that was sequenced in a study of blood T cell repertoires in COVID-19. Clones were sequenced by immunoSEQ multiplex PCR, and TCRdb holds only the in-frame ones, with some missing. This sample has around 50,000 clones, with around 73% found just once. The sequencing input was PBMCs or T cells enriched from blood (not recorded which). These receptors all stem from a woman aged 50 to 60 with acute COVID-19.

The V and J genes are TRBV3-1 (or the pseudogene TRBV3-2) and TRBJ1-2; TRBD1 matches at 12 bases. The CDR3 is 15 amino acids. CDR1 and CDR2 from the germline V gene are LGHDT and YNNKEL (reference sequence). J gave up 8 bases and V 3 bases, and 7 bases lay outside the gene matches. The CDR3 is CASSHTGTGGRGYTF. In nucleotides, the CDR3 is TGTGCCAGCAGCCATACCGGGACAGGGGGCCGGGGCTACACCTTC.

The chain carries TRBV6-1 and TRBJ1-5; D is unclear. From germline, CDR1 is MNHNS and CDR2 SASEGT. This CDR3 contains 16 residues. Trimming removed 1 base from V and 3 bases from J, with 13 bases in between. As DNA, the CDR3 is TGTGCCAGCAGTGAAGGACTCCCCTGGCCCAATCAGCCCCAGCATTTT. Translated, it gives CASSEGLPWPNQPQHF.

CDR3: CAIRAPLGQVNYGYTF. The CDR3 nucleotides are TGTGCCATCAGGGCCCCGTTGGGACAGGTCAACTATGGCTACACCTTC. The chain couples TRBV10-3 to TRBJ1-2; 8 bases map to TRBD1. In germline, CDR1 is ENHRY, CDR2 SYGVKD. This CDR3 has 16 residues. Trimming at V came to 6 bases and at J to 2 bases, leaving 11 bases not matched to a gene.

This clone was seen a single time. The CDR3 nucleotides are TGTGCCAGCAGCTTCCCCTCGACAGGGACTTCCTACAATGAGCAGTTCTTC. This translates into CASSFPSTGTSYNEQFF. The V gene is TRBV7-2, the J gene TRBJ2-1; a weak D match, TRBD1 (7 bases). The CDR3 loop spans 17 amino acids. Trimming removed 3 bases from V and 1 base from J, with 16 bases in between. Germline values: CDR1 SGHTA, CDR2 FQGNSA.

CDR3 sequence (DNA): TGTGCCAGCAGTGAAATGGCAGGTTACTACAATGAGCAGTTCTTC. Its protein product is CASSEMAGYYNEQFF. The chain has TRBV6-1 and TRBJ2-1; D is unclear. The germline V gene has CDR1 MNHNS and CDR2 SASEGT. The ends were cut back, 2 bases at V and 3 bases at J, with 11 bases in the middle. The CDR3 contains 15 residues.

The rearrangement links TRBV29-1 to TRBJ1-1; D unresolved. Per the germline V gene, CDR1 is SQVTM and CDR2 is ANQGSEA. This CDR3 has 13 residues. The V end lost 2 bases, the J end lost 5 bases, and 12 bases lay between the germline ends. The DNA of the CDR3 is TGCAGCGTTGAAATCCAGGTAGGAACTGAAGCTTTCTTT. Translation: CSVEIQVGTEAFF.

Concerning this clone: One end of the junction fails to match germline, which may point to a read error. This chain links TRBV30 with TRBJ1-1; D unclear. Germline lookup yields CDR1 GTSNPN and CDR2 SVGIG (reference sequence). This CDR3 has 11 amino acids. The CDR3 DNA sequence: TGTGCCTGGAGTCACCAGCGATTCCCCGAATTT. The encoded protein is CAWSHQRFPEF.

By sample fraction, this clone is medium-sized. The CDR3 region has the DNA TGTGCCAGCATGGTGAGCCCGAACACCGGGGAGCTGTTTTTT. It codes for CASMVSPNTGELFF. The chain joins TRBV9 to TRBJ2-2; D gene unclear. CDR1 and CDR2 (germline): SGDLS, YYNGEE. This CDR3 is built from 14 residues. The V end lost 6 bases, the J end lost 0 bases, and 9 bases lay between the germline ends.

This clone showed up just a few times. The genes are TRBV7-8 and TRBJ2-7; 7 nucleotides align to TRBD2. The V gene end was trimmed by 3 bases and the J gene end by 4 bases; junction bases not matched to a gene: 6. The CDR3 covers 14 residues. The germline CDR1 and CDR2 sequences are SGHVS and FQNEAQ. The CDR3 coding sequence is TGTGCCAGCAGCTTGGGGCTAGCGGCGTACGAGCAGTACTTC. This encodes CASSLGLAAYEQYF. The full variable domain, rest sourced from reference TRBV7-8 and TRBJ2-7, is GAGVSQSPRYKVAKRGQDVALRCDPISGHVSLFWYQQALGQGPEFLTYFQNEAQLDKSGLPSDRFFAERPEGSVSTLKIQRTQQEDSAVYLCASSLGLAAYEQYFGPGTRLTVT.

The genes are TRBV28 and TRBJ2-7; D call uncertain. There are 12 residues in the CDR3. CDR1 MDHEN and CDR2 SYDVKM come from the germline V gene. The V end was cut by 2 bases, the J end by 4 bases, with 6 bases between. CDR3 coding DNA: TGTGCCAGCAGTTTAACTGGTTACGAGCAGTACTTC. Translated: CASSLTGYEQYF.

The chain joins TRBV11-3 to TRBJ2-7; 11 nucleotides line up with TRBD2. Germline lookup yields CDR1 SGHNT and CDR2 YENEEA. This CDR3 has 15 amino acids. J gave up 7 bases and V 5 bases, and 10 bases lay outside the gene matches. The CDR3 sequence: CASSAVAGGLQEQYF. The CDR3 DNA follows: TGTGCCAGCAGCGCCGTAGCGGGGGGGCTTCAGGAGCAGTACTTC.

The gene calls are TRBV24-1 and TRBJ2-2, with 8 positions matching TRBD1. The V gene's germline CDR1 is KGHDR and CDR2 SFDVKD. J was trimmed by 4 bases and V by 0 bases; bases with no gene match: 6. This CDR3 has 17 residues. CDR3 loop: CATSDLETGAFTGELFF. In nucleotides, the CDR3 is TGTGCCACCAGTGATTTGGAGACAGGGGCCTTCACCGGGGAGCTGTTTTTT.

The chain has TRBV6-5 and TRBJ1-6, with D uncertain. Trimming shortened V by 6 bases and J by 4 bases, and 13 bases separated the two germline ends. Germline V gene data show CDR1 as MNHEY and CDR2 as SVGAGI. This CDR3 region has 15 residues. For the CDR3, the DNA is TGTGCCAGCAGCCTCGCCAGAAGATATAATTCACCCCTCCACTTT. This sequence encodes CASSLARRYNSPLHF.

The chain is built from TRBV4-2 and TRBJ1-4; 12 bases agree with TRBD1. V dropped 0 bases and J dropped 2; count of bases not matched to a gene: 1. Germline CDR1 is LGHNA and CDR2 is YNFKEQ. There are 17 residues in the CDR3. CDR3: CASSQDGTGGTNEKLFF. For the CDR3, the DNA is TGTGCCAGCAGCCAAGATGGGACAGGGGGCACTAATGAAAAACTGTTTTTT.

The chain joins TRBV24-1 to TRBJ1-5; 11 nucleotides align to TRBD1. The CDR3 runs to 14 residues. With 4 bases clipped from V and 8 bases from J, the junction kept 3 bases outside the gene matches. From germline, CDR1 is KGHDR and CDR2 SFDVKD. The CDR3 region is CATSDRTGGKPQHF. The CDR3 nucleotides are TGTGCCACCAGTGACCGGACAGGGGGCAAGCCCCAGCATTTT.

The genes are TRBV5-1 and TRBJ2-7, with TRBD1 identical over 9 bases. The germline gives CDR1 SGHRS, CDR2 YFSETQ. There are 14 residues in the CDR3. V dropped 4 bases and J dropped 3; count of bases not matched to a gene: 5. CDR3 loop: CASSTGQGGYEQYF. The CDR3 DNA reads as TGCGCCAGCAGCACGGGACAGGGAGGCTACGAGCAGTACTTC. Full variable domain (remainder filled in from reference TRBV5-1 and TRBJ2-7): KAGVTQTPRYLIKTRGQQVTLSCSPISGHRSVSWYQQTPGQGLQFLFEYFSETQRNKGNFPGRFSGRQFSNSRSEMNVSTLELGDSALYLCASSTGQGGYEQYFGPGTRLTVT.

The rearrangement joins TRBV30 to TRBJ1-2, with TRBD1 matching over 8 bases. This CDR3 spans 13 amino acids. V shed 4 bases and J 4 bases; nucleotides not matched to a gene: 5. CDR1 and CDR2 (germline): GTSNPN, SVGIG (reference sequence). CDR3 coding DNA: TGTGCCTGGATGGTCAGGGGGCCCTATGGCTACACCTTC. Amino acid sequence: CAWMVRGPYGYTF.

This clone was detected many times. The chain is built from TRBV5-1 and TRBJ1-1; 9 nucleotides match TRBD1. The CDR3 runs to 17 residues. Looked up from germline, CDR1 is SGHRS and CDR2 is YFSETQ. Trimming at V came to 1 base and at J to 6 bases, leaving 13 bases not matched to a gene. DNA for the CDR3: TGCGCCAGCAGCTTGCTCGGACAGGGGCGCTTAACCGCTGAAGCTTTCTTT. Its protein is CASSLLGQGRLTAEAFF. Variable domain in full (rest from reference TRBV5-1 and TRBJ1-1): KAGVTQTPRYLIKTRGQQVTLSCSPISGHRSVSWYQQTPGQGLQFLFEYFSETQRNKGNFPGRFSGRQFSNSRSEMNVSTLELGDSALYLCASSLLGQGRLTAEAFFGQGTRLTVV.

The chain combines TRBV19 with TRBJ1-2; the match to TRBD1 covers 12 bases. The V segment lost 4 bases and the J segment 6 bases; nucleotides outside the gene matches: 3. Germline-derived CDR1 and CDR2 are LNHDA and SQIVND (reference sequence). The CDR3 runs 14 residues. CDR3 DNA: TGTGCCAGTAGTAGGGACAGGGGGCGAGATGGCTACACCTTC. Its protein product is CASSRDRGRDGYTF.